This entry lists 18 T cell receptor beta chains sequenced from one sample in a study of blood T cell repertoires in COVID-19. Profiled with immunoSEQ multiplex PCR; TCRdb holds only in-frame clones, not every one. Of about 110,000 clones listed, 80% to 85% were seen once; the top ten hold 30% to 45%. The material sequenced was peripheral blood. The receptor source for this set is a man older than 75 with acute or convalescent COVID-19.

This chain links TRBV3-1 (or the pseudogene TRBV3-2) with TRBJ2-1; 12 bases are a match to TRBD2. CDR1 LGHDT and CDR2 YNNKEL come from the germline V gene (reference sequence). This CDR3 has 20 residues. The V gene end was trimmed by 0 bases and the J gene end by 7 bases; junction bases not matched to a gene: 16. The CDR3 DNA follows: TGTGCCAGCAGCCAAGATCGTCTCGGACTAGCGGGATTCCCTAGGAATGAGCAGTTCTTC. As protein: CASSQDRLGLAGFPRNEQFF.

V usage is TRBV11-2 and J usage is TRBJ2-7; 11 positions agree with TRBD1. Germline values: CDR1 SGHAT, CDR2 FQNNGV. Trimming took 8 bases from V and 5 from J; bases not matched to a gene: 2. CDR3 length: 12 amino acids. The CDR3 sequence: CASGGQGDEQYF. The CDR3 nucleotides read TGTGCCAGCGGGGGACAGGGGGACGAGCAGTACTTC.

The chain is built from TRBV19 and TRBJ1-4; 10 bases fit TRBD1. Germline trimming cut 8 bases from V and 7 bases from J; bases unmatched to any gene: 7. This CDR3 comprises 14 residues. Germline V gene data show CDR1 as LNHDA and CDR2 as SQIVND (reference sequence). CDR3 DNA sequence: TGTGCCAGTGGCGACAGGGGGCGCACTGAAAAACTGTTTTTT. Residues: CASGDRGRTEKLFF.

This chain joins TRBV11-3 and TRBJ2-3; possible D gene TRBD2, 5 bases. The CDR3 contains 15 residues. CDR1 and CDR2 from the germline V gene are SGHNT and YENEEA. V lost 1 base, J lost 2 bases, and 10 bases lay in between. The CDR3 loop is CASSLGGLHTDTQYF. DNA for the CDR3: TGTGCCAGCAGCTTAGGCGGACTTCACACAGATACGCAGTATTTT.

This rearrangement joins TRBV10-3 to TRBJ2-2; D is unresolved. Deletions cut 6 bases from V and 4 bases from J, with 6 bases between. The CDR3 covers 12 residues. Germline CDR1 ENHRY, CDR2 SYGVKD. The DNA for the CDR3 is TGTGCCATCAGGCCGGGCACCGGGGAGCTGTTTTTT. It yields the protein CAIRPGTGELFF.

The chain employs TRBV19 and TRBJ2-1; tentatively, D is TRBD2 (6 bases). In germline, CDR1 is LNHDA, CDR2 SQIVND (reference sequence). V was trimmed by 3 bases and J by 0 bases, leaving 9 bases between them. The CDR3 sequence is 15 residues long. Here the CDR3 DNA reads TGTGCCAGTAGTATGACGGGGGTCTCCTACAATGAGCAGTTCTTC. Its translation is CASSMTGVSYNEQFF.

This sequence joins TRBV5-1 and TRBJ1-6, with TRBD1 matching over 11 bases. The CDR3 covers 17 residues. The germline V gene has CDR1 SGHRS and CDR2 YFSETQ. Trimming at V came to 0 bases and at J to 7 bases, leaving 6 bases not matched to a gene. This chain's CDR3 is CASSLARTGGANSPLHF. In DNA form, the CDR3 reads TGCGCCAGCAGCTTGGCCCGGACAGGGGGCGCGAATTCACCCCTCCACTTT.

The chain links TRBV5-1 to TRBJ2-1; 10 bases align to TRBD2. CDR1 is SGHRS and CDR2 is YFSETQ in the germline V gene. The CDR3 runs 16 residues. Trimming cost V 0 bases and J 4 bases; bases outside gene matches: 4. The CDR3 here is CASSLDLAGAYNEQFF. CDR3 nucleotides: TGCGCCAGCAGCTTGGACCTAGCGGGAGCTTACAATGAGCAGTTCTTC.

The chain couples TRBV19 to TRBJ2-7, with D possibly matching TRBD1 (5 bases). V gave up 5 bases and J gave up 3 bases, with 11 bases separating them. Germline V gives CDR1 LNHDA, CDR2 SQIVND (reference sequence). This CDR3 region has 13 residues. The CDR3 region is CASSLREFYEQYF. The CDR3 coding sequence is TGTGCCAGTAGTCTCAGGGAATTCTACGAGCAGTACTTC.

The chain links TRBV30 to TRBJ2-1, with a weak D call TRBD1 (6 bases). The CDR3 length is 11 residues. Germline CDR1 GTSNPN, CDR2 SVGIG (reference sequence). V lost 0 bases, J lost 9 bases, and 6 bases lay in between. The CDR3 protein is CAWSVQGEQFF. The CDR3 coding sequence is TGTGCCTGGAGTGTACAGGGTGAGCAGTTCTTC.

This clone was recorded many times. The chain uses TRBV2 and TRBJ1-1, with 11 positions matching TRBD1. Germline V gene data show CDR1 as SNHLY and CDR2 as FYNNEI. V lost 8 bases and J lost 4; bases outside the gene matches: 6. The CDR3 covers 14 residues. CDR3 sequence reads: CASWTGGGVTEAFF. For the CDR3, the DNA is TGTGCCAGCTGGACAGGGGGCGGTGTCACTGAAGCTTTCTTT.

V and J are TRBV29-1 and TRBJ1-5; D gene ambiguous. Germline V gene lookup returns CDR1 SQVTM and CDR2 ANQGSEA. V lost 7 bases and J lost 3, with 13 bases in between. The CDR3 is 13 residues long. This CDR3 reads CSAIGGINQPQHF. CDR3 coding DNA: TGCAGCGCCATAGGCGGGATCAATCAGCCCCAGCATTTT.

This clone was seen at least ten times. The sample has other DNA sequences that encode this CDR3 too. The chain has TRBV4-1 and TRBJ2-7; a weak D match, TRBD2 (6 bases). V shed 2 bases and J shed 3 bases, with 14 bases lying between them. The length of the CDR3 is 15 residues. Germline loops: CDR1 MGHRA, CDR2 YSYEKL. The CDR3 spells CASSQLLAGDYEQYF. CDR3 in DNA: TGCGCCAGCAGCCAATTACTAGCTGGAGACTACGAGCAGTACTTC.

V is TRBV30 and J is TRBJ2-1; the D gene is possibly TRBD1 (6 bases). Germline CDR1 is GTSNPN and CDR2 is SVGIG (reference sequence). CDR3 length: 15 amino acids. V lost 1 base and J 3 bases, leaving 13 bases between the germline ends. The CDR3 sequence is CAWSAGAVNYNEQFF. Here the CDR3 DNA reads TGTGCCTGGAGTGCAGGGGCCGTTAACTACAATGAGCAGTTCTTC.

The sample holds a few counts of this clone. The same CDR3 arises from other DNA sequences in this sample as well. This chain joins TRBV10-3 and TRBJ1-1; D gene uncertain. In germline, CDR1 is ENHRY, CDR2 SYGVKD. Between the trimmed V and J ends, which lost 4 bases and 1 base, there was a span of 4 bases. This CDR3 has 12 residues. The DNA of the CDR3 is TGTGCCATCAGTGGAGGGAACACTGAAGCTTTCTTT. Translated, it gives CAISGGNTEAFF.

This clone has a single count. The chain uses TRBV29-1 and TRBJ1-2; possibly TRBD1 for D (5 bases). V was clipped by 4 bases and J by 2 bases, with 11 bases between them. The CDR3 runs 13 residues. CDR1 is SQVTM, CDR2 ANQGSEA, per germline. This CDR3 is CSVGYPGNYGYTF. The CDR3 coding sequence is TGCAGCGTTGGGTACCCAGGGAACTATGGCTACACCTTC. Based on the CDR3 plus reference TRBV29-1 and TRBJ1-2, the full variable domain is SAVISQKPSRDICQRGTSLTIQCQVDSQVTMMFWYRQQPGQSLTLIATANQGSEATYESGFVIDKFPISRPNLTFSTLTVSNMSPEDSSIYLCSVGYPGNYGYTFGSGTRLTVV.

CDR3 amino acids: CASSLVREVYNEQFF. CDR3 bases: TGCGCCAGCAGCTTAGTGAGAGAAGTCTACAATGAGCAGTTCTTC. V and J are TRBV5-1 and TRBJ2-1; no clear D. The CDR3 loop spans 15 amino acids. V shed 2 bases and J shed 3 bases, with 12 bases lying between them. Looked up from germline, CDR1 is SGHRS and CDR2 is YFSETQ.

This chain links TRBV28 with TRBJ2-2; no reliable D call. V was shortened by 4 bases and J by 6 bases, with 6 bases between the two germline ends. The CDR3 loop spans 12 amino acids. Per the germline V gene, CDR1 is MDHEN and CDR2 is SYDVKM. This CDR3 is CASSWSPGELFF. DNA of the CDR3: TGTGCCAGCAGTTGGAGTCCCGGGGAGCTGTTTTTT.